Below, 11 T cell receptor beta chains from the same sample are listed, as sequenced in a study of cytomegalovirus exposure and HLA in healthy donors. PCR employed 60 Vbeta and 13 Jbeta primers. Repertoires were generated with immunoSEQ multiplex PCR, while TCRdb's copy carries only in-frame clones and drops some. The sample contains around 150,000 clones, approximately 80% of which appear only once. The sequencing sample was made of PBMCs. The receptors here all came from a man between 50 and 59 years old in good health and CMV-seropositive.

The J gene is TRBJ2-7, the V gene TRBV18, with 9 nucleotides matching TRBD2. The V gene end was trimmed by 3 bases and the J gene end by 4 bases; junction bases not matched to a gene: 10. Germline V gene sequence: CDR1 KGHSH, CDR2 LQKENI. This CDR3 is built from 16 residues. Here the CDR3 DNA reads TGTGCCAGCTCACCGAATCCGCTTAGCGGGAGTTACGAGCAGTACTTC. Protein: CASSPNPLSGSYEQYF. Supplemented by reference TRBV18 and TRBJ2-7, the full variable domain reads NAGVMQNPRHLVRRRGQEARLRCSPMKGHSHVYWYRQLPEEGLKFMVYLQKENIIDESGMPKERFSAEFPKEGPSILRIQQVVRGDSAAYFCASSPNPLSGSYEQYFGPGTRLTVT.

The rearrangement links TRBV7-2 to TRBJ2-7; 8 bases are a match to TRBD2. CDR1 SGHTA and CDR2 FQGNSA come from the germline V gene. The CDR3 sequence is 16 residues long. V trimming: 0 bases; J trimming: 3 bases; junction bases outside the gene matches: 7. This CDR3 is CASSLAMASGSYEQYF. CDR3 nucleotide sequence: TGTGCCAGCAGCTTAGCGATGGCGAGCGGGAGCTACGAGCAGTACTTC.

This clone was found a few times. This rearrangement joins TRBV7-3 to TRBJ1-6; 7 bases agree with TRBD1. The CDR3 has 13 residues. CDR1 and CDR2 (germline): SGHTA, FQGTGA. The V segment lost 2 bases and the J segment 10 bases; nucleotides outside the gene matches: 2. The chain's CDR3 is CASSLAGGSPLHF. CDR3 in DNA: TGTGCCAGCAGCTTAGCAGGGGGGTCACCCCTCCACTTT.

The chain has TRBV6-1 and TRBJ2-3, with D tentatively TRBD2 (5 bases). Looked up from germline, CDR1 is MNHNS and CDR2 is SASEGT. Trimming cost V 2 bases and J 4 bases, with 7 bases left between them. The CDR3 is 13 amino acids. The CDR3 sequence: CASSETRADTQYF. CDR3 bases: TGTGCCAGCAGTGAAACGAGGGCAGATACGCAGTATTTT.

The chain employs TRBV19 and TRBJ2-5, with 8 bases that match TRBD2. Germline values: CDR1 LNHDA, CDR2 SQIVND (reference sequence). The CDR3 has 17 residues. Losses at the gene ends were 4 bases for V and 3 bases for J; bases not matched to a gene: 13. The CDR3: CASSTQYKLAAEETQYF. Here the CDR3 DNA reads TGTGCCAGTAGTACCCAATACAAACTAGCGGCAGAAGAGACCCAGTACTTC.

The V gene is TRBV28, the J gene TRBJ2-7, with TRBD1 identical over 7 bases. Losses at the gene ends were 10 bases for V and 3 bases for J; bases not matched to a gene: 12. The CDR3 length is 14 residues. Per the germline V gene, CDR1 is MDHEN and CDR2 is SYDVKM. The CDR3 sequence: CATKMTGTHYEQYF. The CDR3 nucleotides are TGTGCCACCAAGATGACAGGGACCCACTACGAGCAGTACTTC.

This clone showed up just once. The V call is TRBV11-2, the J call TRBJ2-1; 14 bases are shared with TRBD2. CDR1 SGHAT and CDR2 FQNNGV come from the germline V gene. This CDR3 has 14 amino acids. V lost 5 bases to trimming and J lost 9 bases; unmatched junction nucleotides: 3. The CDR3 sequence is CASSKGLAGAEQFF. DNA of the CDR3: TGTGCCAGCAGCAAGGGACTAGCGGGGGCTGAGCAGTTCTTC.

The rearrangement links TRBV7-3 to TRBJ2-1, with D unresolved. Trimming left V 5 bases short and J 9 bases short, with 14 bases between. The CDR3 covers 13 residues. Germline-derived CDR1 and CDR2 are SGHTA and FQGTGA. The CDR3 region is CASSPSVGGEQFF. CDR3 sequence (DNA): TGTGCCAGCAGCCCATCGGTTGGCGGTGAGCAGTTCTTC.

The V call is TRBV5-4, the J call TRBJ2-5, with 13 bases matching TRBD2. V shed 4 bases and J 5 bases; nucleotides not matched to a gene: 8. Germline values: CDR1 SGHNT, CDR2 YYREEE (reference sequence). The CDR3 contains 16 residues. CDR3 sequence reads: CASSPPGLAGTETQYF. The CDR3, as DNA: TGTGCCAGCAGCCCACCGGGACTAGCGGGAACGGAGACCCAGTACTTC.

The table lists this clone with a few counts. The chain links TRBV5-4 to TRBJ2-7; D gene ambiguous. This CDR3 contains 13 residues. Germline CDR1 SGHNT, CDR2 YYREEE (reference sequence). V was trimmed by 4 bases and J by 2 bases, leaving 10 bases between them. CDR3 sequence (DNA): TGTGCCAGCAGCCTCCCGGGTCCCTACGAGCAGTACTTC. Protein: CASSLPGPYEQYF.

This clone was counted once. The rearrangement uses TRBV19 and TRBJ1-6; tentative D call: TRBD1 (6 bases). V was trimmed by 3 bases and J by 5 bases, leaving 11 bases between them. Germline loops: CDR1 LNHDA, CDR2 SQIVND (reference sequence). This CDR3 spans 15 amino acids. CDR3 DNA sequence: TGTGCCAGTAGTATGGTACAGGGTAATAATTCACCCCTCCACTTT. Amino acid sequence: CASSMVQGNNSPLHF. The whole variable domain, remainder taken from reference TRBV19 and TRBJ1-6, is DGGITQSPKYLFRKEGQNVTLSCEQNLNHDAMYWYRQDPGQGLRLIYYSQIVNDFQKGDIAEGYSVSREKKESFPLTVTSAQKNPTAFYLCASSMVQGNNSPLHFGNGTRLTVT.